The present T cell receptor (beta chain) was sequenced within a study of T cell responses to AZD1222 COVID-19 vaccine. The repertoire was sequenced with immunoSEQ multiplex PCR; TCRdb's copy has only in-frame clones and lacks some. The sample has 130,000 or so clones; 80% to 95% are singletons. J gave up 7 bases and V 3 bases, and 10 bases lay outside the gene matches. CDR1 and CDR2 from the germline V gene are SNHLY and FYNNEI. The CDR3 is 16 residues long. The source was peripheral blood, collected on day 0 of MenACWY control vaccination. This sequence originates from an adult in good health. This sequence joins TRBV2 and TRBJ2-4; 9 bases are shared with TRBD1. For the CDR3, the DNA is TGTGCCAGCAGTGAGGGGGACAGGGTTATCTCGAACATTCAGTACTTC. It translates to CASSEGDRVISNIQYF.